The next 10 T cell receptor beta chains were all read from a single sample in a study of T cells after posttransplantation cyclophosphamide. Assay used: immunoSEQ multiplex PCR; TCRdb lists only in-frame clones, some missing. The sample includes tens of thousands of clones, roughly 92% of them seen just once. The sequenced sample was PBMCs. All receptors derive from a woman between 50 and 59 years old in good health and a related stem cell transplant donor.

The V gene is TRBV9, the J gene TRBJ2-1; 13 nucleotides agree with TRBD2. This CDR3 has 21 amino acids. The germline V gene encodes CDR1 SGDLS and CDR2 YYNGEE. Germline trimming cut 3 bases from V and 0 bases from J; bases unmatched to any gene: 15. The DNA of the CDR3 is TGTGCCAGCAGCGGCCGCCAGGGACTAGCGGGATCCGACAGCTCCTACAATGAGCAGTTCTTC. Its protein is CASSGRQGLAGSDSSYNEQFF.

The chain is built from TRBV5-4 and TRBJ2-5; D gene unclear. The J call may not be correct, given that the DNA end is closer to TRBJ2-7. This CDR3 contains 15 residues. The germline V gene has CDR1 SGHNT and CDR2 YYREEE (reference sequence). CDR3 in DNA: TGTGCCAGCAGCCCCGAATCGGCGGAGACGTACGAGCAGTACTTC. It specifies CASSPESAETYEQYF.

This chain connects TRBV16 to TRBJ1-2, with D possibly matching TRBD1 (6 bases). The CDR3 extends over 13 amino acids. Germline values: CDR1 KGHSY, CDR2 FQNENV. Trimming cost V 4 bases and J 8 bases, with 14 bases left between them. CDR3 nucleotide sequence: TGTGCCAGCAGCCCAAGCCTCACAGGGGGCTACACCTTC. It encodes CASSPSLTGGYTF.

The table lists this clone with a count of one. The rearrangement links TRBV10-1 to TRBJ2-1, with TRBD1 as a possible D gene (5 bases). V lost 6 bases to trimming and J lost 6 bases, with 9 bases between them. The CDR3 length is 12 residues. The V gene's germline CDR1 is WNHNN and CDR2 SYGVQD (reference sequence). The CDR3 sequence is CASREGVNEQFF. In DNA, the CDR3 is TGCGCCAGCAGAGAAGGGGTCAATGAGCAGTTCTTC.

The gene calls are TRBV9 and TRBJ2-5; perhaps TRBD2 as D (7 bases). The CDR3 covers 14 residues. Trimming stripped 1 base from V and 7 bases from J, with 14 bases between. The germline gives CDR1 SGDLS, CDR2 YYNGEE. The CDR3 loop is CASSVQAGARTQYF. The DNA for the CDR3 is TGTGCCAGCAGCGTACAGGCGGGGGCTCGGACCCAGTACTTC. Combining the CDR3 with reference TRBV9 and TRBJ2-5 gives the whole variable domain DSGVTQTPKHLITATGQRVTLRCSPRSGDLSVYWYQQSLDQGLQFLIQYYNGEERAKGNILERFSAQQFPDLHSELNLSSLELGDSALYFCASSVQAGARTQYFGPGTRLLVL.

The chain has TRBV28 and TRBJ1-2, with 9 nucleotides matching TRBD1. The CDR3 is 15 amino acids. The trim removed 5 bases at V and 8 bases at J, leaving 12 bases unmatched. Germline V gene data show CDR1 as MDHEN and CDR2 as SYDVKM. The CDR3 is CASSHPGTGWYGYTF. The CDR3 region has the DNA TGTGCCAGCAGTCACCCCGGGACAGGGTGGTACGGCTACACCTTC.

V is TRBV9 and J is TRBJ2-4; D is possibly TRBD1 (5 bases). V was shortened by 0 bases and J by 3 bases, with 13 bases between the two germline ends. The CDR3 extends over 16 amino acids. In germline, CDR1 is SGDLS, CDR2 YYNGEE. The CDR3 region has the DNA TGTGCCAGCAGCGTAGCTGGGTCAGGGATCAAAAACATTCAGTACTTC. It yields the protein CASSVAGSGIKNIQYF.

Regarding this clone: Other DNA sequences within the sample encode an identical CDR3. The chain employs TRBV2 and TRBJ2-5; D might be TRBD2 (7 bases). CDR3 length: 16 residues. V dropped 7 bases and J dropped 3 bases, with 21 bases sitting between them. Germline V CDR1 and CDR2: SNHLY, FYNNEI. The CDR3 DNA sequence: TGTGCCAGCAAGGGGGATGAGCGGGGTAGTAAAGAGACCCAGTACTTC. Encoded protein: CASKGDERGSKETQYF.

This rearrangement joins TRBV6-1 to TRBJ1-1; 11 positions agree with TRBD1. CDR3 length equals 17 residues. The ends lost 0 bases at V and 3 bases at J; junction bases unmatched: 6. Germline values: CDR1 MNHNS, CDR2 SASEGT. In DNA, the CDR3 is TGTGCCAGCAGTGAAGCAGGGACAGGGGGGGATGACACTGAAGCTTTCTTT. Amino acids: CASSEAGTGGDDTEAFF.

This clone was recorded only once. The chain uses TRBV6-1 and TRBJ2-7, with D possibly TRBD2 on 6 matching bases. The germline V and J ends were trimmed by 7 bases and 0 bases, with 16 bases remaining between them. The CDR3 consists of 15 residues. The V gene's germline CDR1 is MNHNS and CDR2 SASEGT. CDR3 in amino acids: CASKPGRESSYEQYF. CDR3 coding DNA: TGTGCCAGCAAACCAGGACGGGAGAGCTCCTACGAGCAGTACTTC.